Sequencing of this T cell receptor (beta chain) was carried out in a study of T-cell memory formation after mild COVID-19 (dated by TCRdb to the early 2020s). A note on the overall study: TCR sequence clusters from the two donors were largely donor specific. Longitudinal TCRalpha and TCRbeta repertoire sequencing tracked T-cell clones expanding and contracting after mild COVID-19 in a couple of donors. The cohort was made up of two young adult volunteers, one female and one male, who were previously healthy.

V is clipped by 2 bases and J by 9 bases, and the sequence between their germline boundaries is 16 bases long. The CDR3 goes from the cysteine to the phenylalanine over 14 residues. The sequence is cut down to CDR3 DNA, 42 bases in frame from base 1. Worth noting for this clonotype: No cognate antigen has been identified for it. No base quality information exists; no much larger clone differs at one position.

PBMCs were isolated by Ficoll-Paque density gradient centrifugation. Sequencer: Illumina NovaSeq 6000. cDNA libraries for TCRalpha and TCRbeta were prepared by 5'RACE using constant-segment primers, with sample barcodes and unique molecular identifiers added. RNA was extracted from every sample with Trizol reagent. Libraries were amplified in two PCR steps, with a second sample barcode and Illumina TruSeq adapters added in the second step. Sequencing of the libraries was done on an Illumina NovaSeq, producing 2 x 150 bp paired-end reads. The original pipeline was this. Demultiplexing of reads and collapsing into UMI-guided consensus sequences were performed with migec v1.2.7. Using mixcr v2.1.11, UMI consensuses were aligned to TRA and TRB V and J templates and then assembled into clonotypes. Clonotypes were classified as expanded or contracted when called significant by both edgeR and NoisET, with noise models trained on biological replicates. edgeR calls used a false discovery rate-adjusted p below 0.01 and a log2 fold-change threshold of 1. As an exploratory analysis of dynamics, PCA with hierarchical clustering was applied to max-normalized trajectories of the 1000 most abundant clonotypes. The CD4 or CD8 phenotype of responding clones was assigned using the separately sequenced CD4+ and CD8+ repertoires. The raw public reads went through TCRdb reprocessing: fastp at Q25, MiXCR clone calling, in-frame beta chains kept. All rows with the same CDR3 protein become a single entry with the most common DNA and genes. TCRdb's processing, not the authors' own work, is the source of the V and J calls. The sample table shows around 450,000 distinct CDR3 sequences, and roughly 24% are seen once. Together, the top ten hold 8.8% of the sample.

Study-wide conclusions, independent of this receptor: Whether the second-wave clones peaking on day 37 were SARS-CoV-2 specific was not confirmed. From day 15 to 85, contracting clones showed balanced CD4/CD8 phenotypes, whereas a second wave of clones that expanded from day 15 to 37 leaned towards CD4+. The detection of some responding clones in pre-infection memory suggests that pre-existing cross-reactive memory T cells joined the SARS-CoV-2 response. The study included only a couple of mild cases, and larger cohorts that include severe cases with pre-infection samples were judged to be necessary. Contracting CD4+ clones were located mainly in the CM and EM memory subsets, whereas CD8+ clones were found to be enriched in EMRA.

Sequencing was carried out using PBMCs or a T cell subset sorted from them (not recorded which). The rearrangement joined TRBV12-3 or TRBV12-4 to TRBJ1-1; the D segment could be TRBD1, given 5 matching bases. This clonotype was obtained from an adult woman who had mild COVID-19 (a few samples of this study predate the infection). The sample titles of this study are shuffled in the database, so cell type and time point are left out; the donor was told from shared clones. The CDR3 amino acid sequence is: CASSLWVVGTKAFF. Here is the DNA: TGTGCCAGCAGTTTATGGGTTGTTGGGACGAAAGCTTTCTTT.